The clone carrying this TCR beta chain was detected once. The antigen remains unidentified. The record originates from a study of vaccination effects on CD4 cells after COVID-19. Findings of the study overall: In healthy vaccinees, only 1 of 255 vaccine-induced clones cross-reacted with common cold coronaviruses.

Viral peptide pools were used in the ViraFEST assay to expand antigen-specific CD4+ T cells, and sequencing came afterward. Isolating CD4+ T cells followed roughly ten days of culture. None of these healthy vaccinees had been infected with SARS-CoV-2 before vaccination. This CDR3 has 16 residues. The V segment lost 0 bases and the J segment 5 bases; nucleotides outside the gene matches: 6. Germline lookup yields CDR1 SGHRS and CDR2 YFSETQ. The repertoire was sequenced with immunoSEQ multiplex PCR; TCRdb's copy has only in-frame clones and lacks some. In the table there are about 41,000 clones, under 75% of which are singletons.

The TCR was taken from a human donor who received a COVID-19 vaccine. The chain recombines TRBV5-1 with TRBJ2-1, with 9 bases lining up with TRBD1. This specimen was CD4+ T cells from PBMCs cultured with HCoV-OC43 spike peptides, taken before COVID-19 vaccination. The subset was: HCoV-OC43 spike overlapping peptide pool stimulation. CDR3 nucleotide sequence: TGCGCCAGCAGCTTGGAACAGGGGGCTCCCCACAATGAGCAGTTCTTC. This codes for CASSLEQGAPHNEQFF.